A selection of T cell receptor beta chains follows, all from one sample in a study of PD-1 blockade in classical Hodgkin lymphoma. Sequencing used immunoSEQ multiplex PCR; TCRdb keeps in-frame clones, though not all of them. The repertoire includes tens of thousands of clones, 70% to 90% of them detected once, and around 13% sits in the top ten. Sequences were derived from peripheral blood mononuclear cells (PBMCs), sampled at baseline. The receptors were gathered from a human donor with classical Hodgkin lymphoma. Both conserved end residues are part of each CDR3. Each record gives: V gene, J gene, D gene, clone size, CDR3 DNA, CDR3 protein. D genes are given only for firm matches. Size values are once, few and many counts, or a class for expanded clones, and some rows have none.

>TRBV11-1|TRBJ2-7|-|-
TGTGCCAGCAGCGGGTGGGACGGCTCCTACGAGCAGTACTTC
CASSGWDGSYEQYF
>TRBV7-6|TRBJ1-4|TRBD1|-
TGTGCCAGCAGGTTAGGGGGCCCAAATGAAAAACTGTTTTTT
CASRLGGPNEKLFF
>TRBV7-9|TRBJ2-7|-|-
TGTGCCAGCAGCCAAGGACTCTTCCCCTACGAGCAGTACTTC
CASSQGLFPYEQYF
>TRBV5-4|TRBJ2-7|TRBD1|-
TGTGCCAGCAGCCCGGACAGGTACTACGAGCAGTACTTC
CASSPDRYYEQYF
>TRBV27|TRBJ1-2|TRBD1|once
TGTGCCAGCAGTCCGACAGGGTGGCCTGGCTACACCTTC
CASSPTGWPGYTF
>TRBV6-1|TRBJ1-2|-|-
TGTGCCAGCAGTGTGAGGGACCTCTATGGCTACACCTTC
CASSVRDLYGYTF
>TRBV2|TRBJ1-2|-|-
TGTGCCAGCGGCGTGGGACTAAGCCTTTATGGCTACACCTTC
CASGVGLSLYGYTF
>TRBV15|TRBJ2-1|-|once
TGTGCCACCAGCAGAGAAGGACTGGGGAGCTCCTACAATGAGCAGTTCTTC
CATSREGLGSSYNEQFF
>TRBV7-6|TRBJ2-7|TRBD2|-
TGTGCCAGCAGCTCGGGACTAGCGGCTCGGGGTACTTACGAGCAGTACTTC
CASSSGLAARGTYEQYF
>TRBV10-3|TRBJ1-5|-|-
TGTGCCATCAGTGAAGGTGTTAGCAATCAGCCCCAGCATTTT
CAISEGVSNQPQHF
>TRBV5-1|TRBJ1-4|-|once
TGCGCCAGCAGCTTGGTTGCAGGGCCAGGGGTTAATGAAAAACTGTTTTTT
CASSLVAGPGVNEKLFF
>TRBV9|TRBJ2-7|TRBD1|-
TGTGCCAGCAGCGCCCCACAGGGGGCGGACGAGCAGTACTTC
CASSAPQGADEQYF
>TRBV30|TRBJ1-4|TRBD1|-
TGTGCCTGGAGTGGCTCCTTGACAGGGGGGAGTGAAAAACTGTTTTTT
CAWSGSLTGGSEKLFF
>TRBV28|TRBJ1-4|TRBD1|once
TGTGCCAGCAGGTCGACAGGGTTTGTGGAAAAACTGTTTTTT
CASRSTGFVEKLFF
>TRBV6-1|TRBJ2-7|TRBD1|-
TGTGCCAGCGGAGACGAACAGGGGGACGAGCAGTACTTC
CASGDEQGDEQYF
>TRBV6-5|TRBJ2-1|TRBD2|-
TGTGCCAGCAGCCGACTAGCTTACAATGAGCAGTTCTTC
CASSRLAYNEQFF
>TRBV2|TRBJ2-3|-|once
TGTGCCAGCAGTGGGAAAGATACGCAGTATTTT
CASSGKDTQYF
>TRBV2|TRBJ2-7|TRBD2|-
TGTGCCAGCAGCCGACTAGCGGGGGGCCCCTACGAGCAGTACTTC
CASSRLAGGPYEQYF
>TRBV19|TRBJ1-1|TRBD1|-
TGTGCCAGTGGACCGGACAGGGGGCAAATGAACACTGAAGCTTTCTTT
CASGPDRGQMNTEAFF
>TRBV4-3|TRBJ2-1|TRBD1|few
TGCGCCAGCAGCCACTCCGGGACAGCACGTTACAATGAGCAGTTCTTC
CASSHSGTARYNEQFF
>TRBV18|TRBJ1-4|TRBD1|-
TGTGCCAGCTCATTCTCCGGGACAGGGATCGAAAAACTGTTTTTT
CASSFSGTGIEKLFF
>TRBV27|TRBJ2-3|TRBD2|-
TGTGCCAGCAGTTCCCAGGGACTAGCGGGTGAAGATACGCAGTATTTT
CASSSQGLAGEDTQYF
>TRBV9|TRBJ1-6|-|-
TGTGCCAGCAGCGTAAATTCGGGCATGGAAGCTTCACCCCTCCACTTT
CASSVNSGMEASPLHF
>TRBV19|TRBJ2-3|TRBD2|-
TGTGCCAGTAGTATTGGTAGCGGGGGGGTAGATACGCAGTATTTT
CASSIGSGGVDTQYF
>TRBV7-9|TRBJ1-4|-|-
TGTGCCAGCAGCTTGAGGGGCGAACATGAAAAACTGTTTTTT
CASSLRGEHEKLFF
>TRBV7-8|TRBJ2-7|-|few
TGTGCCAGCAGCTTAGGTCGGGTAGGGGAATCCTACGAGCAGTACTTC
CASSLGRVGESYEQYF
>TRBV2|TRBJ2-2|-|-
TGTGCCAGCAGTGATCCGGGAAACACCGGGGAGCTGTTTTTT
CASSDPGNTGELFF
>TRBV7-6|TRBJ2-5|-|-
TGTGCCAGCAGCTTAGTACCAGGGGCCGCGATGGAGACCCAGTACTTC
CASSLVPGAAMETQYF
>TRBV2|TRBJ2-5|TRBD1|-
TGTGCCAGCAAGTGGTTCGGACAGGGGGGCCAAGAGACCCAGTACTTC
CASKWFGQGGQETQYF
>TRBV18|TRBJ2-3|-|-
TGTGCCACCGCCGCGGGACAGAACACAGATACGCAGTATTTT
CATAAGQNTDTQYF